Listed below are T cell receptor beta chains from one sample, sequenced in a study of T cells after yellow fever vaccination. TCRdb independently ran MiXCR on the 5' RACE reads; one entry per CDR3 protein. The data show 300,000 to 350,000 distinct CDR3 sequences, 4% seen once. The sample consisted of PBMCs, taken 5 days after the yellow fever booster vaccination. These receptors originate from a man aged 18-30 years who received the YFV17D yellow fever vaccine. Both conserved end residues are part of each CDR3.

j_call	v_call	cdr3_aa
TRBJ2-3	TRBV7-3	CASSPLSGGGTDTQYF
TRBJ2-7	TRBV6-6	CASWVGRAEQYF
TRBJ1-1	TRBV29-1	CSVDPQMNTEAFF
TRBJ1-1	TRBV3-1	CASSQGTGGKAFF
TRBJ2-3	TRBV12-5	CASGLGQTTDTQYF
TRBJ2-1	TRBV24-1	CATSDFYVTNNEQFF
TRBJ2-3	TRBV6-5	CASSYKGLAGPRGDTQYF
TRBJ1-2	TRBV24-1	CATAESGLNYGYTF
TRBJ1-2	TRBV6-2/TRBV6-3	CASRGHRGYTF
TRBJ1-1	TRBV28	CASSGDRVNTEAFF
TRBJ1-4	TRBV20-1	CSAIPGQGFRANEKLFF
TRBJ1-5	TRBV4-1	CASSPFLDSNQPQHF
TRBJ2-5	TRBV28	CASREGGEGETQYF
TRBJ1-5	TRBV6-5	CASSYQNERRFGQPQHF
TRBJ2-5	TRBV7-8	CATGGGQETQYF
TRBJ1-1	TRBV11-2	CASSLEARFTEAFF
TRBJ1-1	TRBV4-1	CASSQEVRITEAFF
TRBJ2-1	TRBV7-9	CASSLMASSYNEQFF
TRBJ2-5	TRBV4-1	CASSQLSGVGETQYF
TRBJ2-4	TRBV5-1	CASSRWTDHIAKNIQYF
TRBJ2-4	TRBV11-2	CASSLGDSKNIQYF
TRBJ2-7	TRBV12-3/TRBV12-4	CASSLYLAGGYEQYF
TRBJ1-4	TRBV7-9	CASSVVSNEKLFF
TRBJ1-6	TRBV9	CASSVYHNSPLHF
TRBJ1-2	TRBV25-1	CASSETGVCRGYGYTF
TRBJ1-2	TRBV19	CASRGGALYGYTF